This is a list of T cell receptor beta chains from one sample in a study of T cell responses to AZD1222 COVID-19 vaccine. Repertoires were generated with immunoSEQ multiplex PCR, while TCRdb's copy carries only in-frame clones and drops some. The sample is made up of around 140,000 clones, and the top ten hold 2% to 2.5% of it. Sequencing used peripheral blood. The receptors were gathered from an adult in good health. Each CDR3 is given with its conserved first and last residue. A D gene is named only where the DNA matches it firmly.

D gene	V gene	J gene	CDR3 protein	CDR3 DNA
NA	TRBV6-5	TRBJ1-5	CASNPTGSNQPQHF	TGTGCCAGCAATCCGACAGGCTCCAATCAGCCCCAGCATTTT
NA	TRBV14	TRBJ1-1	CASSRRGSAEAFF	TGTGCCAGCAGCCGCAGGGGTTCAGCTGAAGCTTTCTTT
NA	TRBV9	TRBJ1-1	CASSVETVNTEAFF	TGTGCCAGCAGCGTAGAGACAGTGAACACTGAAGCTTTCTTT
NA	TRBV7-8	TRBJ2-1	CASSLARDSYNEQFF	TGTGCCAGCAGCTTAGCCCGGGACTCCTACAATGAGCAGTTCTTC
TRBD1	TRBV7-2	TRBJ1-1	CASSLGWGQMNTEAFF	TGTGCCAGCAGCTTAGGGTGGGGACAGATGAACACTGAAGCTTTCTTT
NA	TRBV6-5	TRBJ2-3	CASIRAPIYADTQYF	TGTGCCAGCATTAGAGCTCCCATTTACGCAGATACGCAGTATTTT
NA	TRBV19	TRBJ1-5	CASTTRGWQPQHF	TGTGCCAGTACCACAAGGGGCTGGCAGCCCCAGCATTTT
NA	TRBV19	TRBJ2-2	CASQPGLNTGELFF	TGTGCCAGTCAACCGGGACTTAACACCGGGGAGCTGTTTTTT
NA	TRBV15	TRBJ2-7	CATSGGAVTYEQYF	TGTGCCACCAGCGGAGGAGCGGTTACCTACGAGCAGTACTTC
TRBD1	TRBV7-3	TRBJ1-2	CASLRQGARNYGYTF	TGTGCCAGCCTAAGACAGGGGGCGCGGAACTATGGCTACACCTTC
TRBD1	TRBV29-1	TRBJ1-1	CSVPGQSDTEAFF	TGCAGCGTCCCGGGACAGTCAGACACTGAAGCTTTCTTT
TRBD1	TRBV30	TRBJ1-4	CAWSVSGQINEKLFF	TGTGCCTGGAGTGTATCGGGACAGATAAATGAAAAACTGTTTTTT
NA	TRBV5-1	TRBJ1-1	CASSPEVGLNTEAFF	TGCGCCAGCAGCCCGGAGGTGGGTTTGAACACTGAAGCTTTCTTT
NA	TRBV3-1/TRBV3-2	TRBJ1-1	CASSQAGGNTEAFF	TGTGCCAGCAGCCAAGCGGGGGGCAACACTGAAGCTTTCTTT
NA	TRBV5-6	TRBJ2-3	CASSRDGSSTDTQYF	TGTGCCAGCAGCCGGGACGGTTCTAGCACAGATACGCAGTATTTT
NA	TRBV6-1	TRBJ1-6	CASSDSGSYNSPLHF	TGTGCCAGCAGTGATTCGGGGTCCTATAATTCACCCCTCCACTTT
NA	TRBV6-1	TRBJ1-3	CASSERDGRNSGNTIYF	TGTGCCAGCAGTGAAAGGGACGGCCGTAACTCTGGAAACACCATATATTTT
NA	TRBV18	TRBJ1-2	CASSPQTRSEGHFIYGYTF	TGTGCCAGCTCACCACAAACCAGATCCGAGGGACACTTCATCTATGGCTACACCTTC
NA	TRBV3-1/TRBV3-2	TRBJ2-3	CASSQLRYTQYF	TGTGCCAGCAGCCAGTTACGATATACGCAGTATTTT
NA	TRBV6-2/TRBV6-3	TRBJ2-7	CASSHSLEQYF	TGTGCCAGCAGTCACTCGCTCGAGCAGTACTTC
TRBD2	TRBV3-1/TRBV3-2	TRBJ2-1	CASSQPRTSEPYNEQFF	TGTGCCAGCAGCCAACCTAGGACTAGCGAGCCCTACAATGAGCAGTTCTTC
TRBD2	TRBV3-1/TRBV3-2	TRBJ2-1	CASRTSGGYNEQFF	TGTGCCAGCAGGACTAGCGGGGGTTACAATGAGCAGTTCTTC
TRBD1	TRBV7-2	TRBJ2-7	CASPHPGTGGYEQYF	TGTGCCAGCCCCCATCCCGGGACAGGGGGCTACGAGCAGTACTTC
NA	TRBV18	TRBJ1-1	CASSPFAGENTEAFF	TGTGCCAGCTCACCATTCGCAGGGGAGAACACTGAAGCTTTCTTT
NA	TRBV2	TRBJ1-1	CASSETGSRTEAFF	TGTGCCAGCAGTGAAACGGGCAGTCGCACTGAAGCTTTCTTT
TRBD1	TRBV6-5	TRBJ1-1	CASIQPQTGNEAFF	TGTGCCAGCATCCAGCCTCAGACAGGGAATGAAGCTTTCTTT
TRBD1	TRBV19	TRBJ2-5	CASSQDRDETQYF	TGTGCCAGTAGTCAGGACAGGGACGAGACCCAGTACTTC
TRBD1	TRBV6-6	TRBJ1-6	CASSYGGQGNSPLHF	TGTGCCAGCAGTTACGGGGGACAGGGAAATTCACCCCTCCACTTT
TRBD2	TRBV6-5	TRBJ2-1	CASRYSGGLYEQFF	TGTGCCAGCAGATATAGCGGGGGTCTCTATGAGCAGTTCTTC
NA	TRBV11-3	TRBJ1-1	CASSDPGTGLSRNTEAFF	TGTGCCAGCAGCGACCCCGGGACTGGCCTTTCGAGGAACACTGAAGCTTTCTTT
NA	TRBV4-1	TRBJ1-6	CASSQVEGQPSPLHF	TGCGCCAGCAGCCAAGTGGAAGGACAGCCTTCACCCCTCCACTTT
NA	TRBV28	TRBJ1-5	CASRSSNQPQHF	TGTGCCAGCAGATCTTCCAATCAGCCCCAGCATTTT
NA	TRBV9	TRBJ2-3	CASSDPRADTQYF	TGTGCCAGCAGCGACCCTAGGGCCGATACGCAGTATTTT
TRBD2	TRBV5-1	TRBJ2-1	CASSLGWVAGDNNEQFF	TGCGCCAGCAGCTTGGGCTGGGTAGCGGGCGACAACAATGAGCAGTTCTTC
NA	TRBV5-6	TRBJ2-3	CASSFPSTDTQYF	TGTGCCAGCAGCTTTCCTAGCACAGATACGCAGTATTTT